The sequence of this T cell receptor (beta chain) was determined in a study of cytomegalovirus exposure and HLA in healthy donors (dated by TCRdb to between 2016 and 2019). Regarding the study in general: In an earlier analysis of around 540 of the donors, 250 to 350 Gb of sequence data and approximately 100 million unique TCR beta sequences from about 179 million T cells were reported. An early release covering 550 to 650 HLA-typed donors comprised about 310 gigabases of sequencing data and around 80 million unique TCR sequences. The genetic ancestry cluster associated with self-reported Caucasian donors included around four fifths of the roughly 360 genotyped donors. The aim of the study was to test whether cataloging public T cell receptors could identify signatures of past pathogen exposure. Using immunosequencing, the study profiled T cell repertoires from fewer than 700 subjects and related those repertoires to cytomegalovirus serostatus. Besides the first cohort of 666 subjects, a separate validation cohort made up of over a hundred different subjects was used. The study combined high-throughput TCR immunosequencing, statistical association of individual TCRs with disease status, and machine learning to predict cytomegalovirus infection status. To study patterns of TCR occurrence, a later analysis re-analyzed previously published TCR beta repertoires from around 660 donors and added high-resolution HLA genotyping. In the later analysis, no new phenotypic data were used to find candidate immune exposures; instead, reliance was placed on TCR beta sequences and their occurrence across donors. An earlier analysis of 587 of the donors applied high-throughput TCR beta sequencing to assess whether each TCR beta V gene segment acted as functional or pseudogenic. Donor age, sex, ethnicity and CMV serostatus were compiled together with the repertoire data. Genome-wide SNP genotypes for about 55% of the roughly 670 donors were used in a later genetic analysis, which treated that subset as a discovery cohort. All discovery cohort repertoires had been generated on a single sequencing platform. HLA typing covered class I and class II loci at four-digit resolution. Typing coverage varied by locus: about 629-630 donors for A, B, C, DRB1 and DQB1; approximately 500 for DQA1; nearly 610 for DPA1; around 490 for DPB1. Several DR-DQ haplotypes were handled as single units for association and clustering because linkage in the cohort was strong. Among about 370 genotyped donors of the cohort, an average of approximately 200,000 unique TCR beta nucleotide sequences was sequenced per donor, of which roughly 17% were non-productive.

The cohort was made up of several hundred healthy bone marrow donors. All cohort members were sampled while nominally healthy, although unrecorded immune exposures were likely present. The donor tested CMV seropositive and was one of the 289 seropositive cohort members. Each donor provided a peripheral blood sample, and peripheral blood mononuclear cells were used for TCR beta sequencing. Genomic DNA was extracted from the blood cell samples with the Qiagen DNeasy Blood Extraction Kit. V gives up 11 bases and J gives up 4 bases, and the segment between their germline ends measures 20 bases. The CDR3 numbers 15 residues from cysteine through phenylalanine. Only CDR3 DNA is held: 45 bases, read in frame from base 1. The CDR1 and CDR2 encoded by the germline V gene are ENHRY and SYGVKD. Comments on this clone: Its antigen is not yet known. Base qualities are not recorded, but no much larger clone differs from it by a single base.

Libraries came from the immunoSEQ multiplex PCR assay. A mixture of 60 forward primers for TCR Vbeta segments and 13 reverse primers for TCR Jbeta segments was used in the multiplex PCR. Amplification of the CDR3 region of rearranged TCR beta genes was performed with a multiplex PCR assay on genomic DNA. On the Illumina HiSeq System, the amplified TCR beta libraries were sequenced as 87-base-pair reads. As for the authors' bioinformatics: A later analysis tallied around 87 million unique TCR beta chains across the 666 repertoires, and 10 million to 11 million of those chains were shared by two or more donors. To remove PCR and sequencing errors, raw reads were error-corrected and collapsed into unique sequences using a nearest-neighbor algorithm that merged closely related sequences. V, D and J gene segments were assigned by aligning CDR3 sequences to IMGT reference sequences. For a sequence to be retained, a match of at least six nucleotides to both a V gene segment and a J gene segment was required. Rearrangements were called productive when the CDR3 lacked stop codons and stayed in frame with V and J; all others were non-productive. Following IMGT convention, CDR3 was defined as the stretch from the second conserved V-encoded cysteine up to the conserved J-encoded phenylalanine. In an earlier analysis of 550 to 650 of the donors, sequences lacking an unambiguous match to a single V gene segment were excluded. In an earlier analysis of 587 of the donors, V segments were called functional above 56.7% productive rearrangements and were called segregating when the between-donor standard deviation exceeded 5%. A statistical classification framework was built for diagnosing cytomegalovirus status from the catalog of TCR beta chain sequences. In a later analysis, TCR nucleotide sequences were compared against IMGT/GENE-DB human TR gene sequences so that V and J genes could be assigned. In a later analysis, CDR3 sequences and most-parsimonious VDJ recombination scenarios were assigned using the TCRdist pipeline. In a later analysis, each TCR beta chain was defined by its CDR3 amino acid sequence together with its V-gene family, and reads without a unique V-gene family were excluded. As a way to deal with suspected cross-contamination and a sequencing artifact, a later analysis dropped 640 or so nucleotide sequences that were highly shared and had low generation probability. In a later analysis, a clonal expansion index for each public chain was calculated from normalized within-repertoire ranks of inferred template counts. In a later analysis, generation probabilities were computed with a VDJ recombination model fitted to out-of-frame rearrangements, and the resulting probabilities were checked against IGoR. In a later analysis, TCR-TCR, TCR-HLA and TCR-CMV co-occurrence was scored with hypergeometric tests, and a repertoire-size bias correction was applied to TCR pairs. To estimate false discovery rates, a later analysis permuted the HLA or CMV assignments 20 times. In a later analysis, co-occurring TCRs were grouped with DBSCAN, and TCRdist sequence similarity was added when clustering was performed within HLA-allele-positive subsets. Repertoires with fewer than 30,000 or more than 120,000 public chains, plus five repertoires with anomalous nucleotide sharing, were excluded from co-occurrence clustering. Sourced from immuneACCESS, this table was stored by TCRdb with only in-frame sequences that have V and J called. A share of the clones is absent; for the studies checked, an unresolved V gene accounts for under half, and the remainder has no known explanation. V, J and clone size derive from that table, while D and trimming were established from the DNA sequence. This sample is represented by about 130,000 clones; less than 85% of them were singletons. The ten largest clones add up to about 19% of the sample.

What the research found in general, with its limitations: Linkage disequilibrium might explain the correlated functional status among segregating V segments, but an unknown experimental factor could not be excluded. A further reported finding was that TCR beta sequences accurately predicted the HLA-A and HLA-B alleles for most subjects in the first cohort. The authors suggested that the approach could potentially be extended to other disease states and immunological phenotypes. The classifier was reported to diagnose cytomegalovirus status with high specificity and sensitivity in both the original cohort and the validation cohort. Across donors, most TCR sequences were observed very rarely, whereas some public TCRs were present in many individuals. Roughly uniform sequencing depth across donors was assumed in presence/absence analyses, although this assumption may not hold. Some 15 rarely observed V segments, including chromosome 9 orphons, were excluded from the earlier analysis of approximately 500 of the donors because counts were too low. In an earlier analysis of 450 to 750 of the donors, most TCR beta V segments appeared in productive rearrangements about 87% or about 30% of the time, broadly matching IMGT annotations. The study gave a list of about 150 TCR beta chains associated with cytomegalovirus. Because HLA typing was unavailable for some donors at each locus, only the typed subset was used in association tests. This cohort had only TCR beta chains sequenced, and the lack of alpha or paired-chain data limited which features could be detected. According to a later analysis, parvovirus B19, influenza, CMV and Epstein-Barr virus appeared linked to several top co-occurrence clusters. In a later analysis, most CMV-associated TCR beta chains were found to appear HLA-restricted, with HLA associations seemingly driven largely by CMV exposure. A later genetic analysis reported fewer N-insertions in productive TCRs among donors in an Asian-associated ancestry cluster than the approximately 670-donor mean. At a false discovery rate of 0.05, a later analysis linked 16,951 TCR beta sequences to specific HLA alleles. A later genetic analysis associated a missense DCLRE1C variant with V-gene and J-gene trimming of TCR beta chains, and an independent cohort replicated the association. In a later analysis, HLA-associated TCR beta chains showed more clonal expansion and lower generation probabilities than non-associated chains that were equally common. Three of the identified cytomegalovirus-associated TCR beta chains were confirmed in vitro to be specific for cytomegalovirus antigens. Immune exposure information for the cohort was limited to CMV serostatus. A cluster of highly shared sequence variants was judged likely to be a technical artifact of the sequencing pipeline. According to a later analysis, TCR association rates differed among HLA loci, with DRB1 alleles showing the most associated TCRs and HLA-C alleles showing the fewest. The 87-base-pair reads could not distinguish some IMGT-functional V segments, including TRBV6-2 and TRBV6-3, so those segments were excluded. When HLA alleles, especially DR and DQ, strongly co-occurred, TCR associations were difficult to assign to individual alleles.

Specimen: PBMCs. In this chain, TRBV10-3 is recombined with TRBJ2-2, with a weak D call of TRBD1 (9 bases match). The sequence derives from a man aged 18 to 29 in good health and CMV-seropositive. Here the CDR3 is given as CAAHAGGQGTGELFF. The DNA reads as follows: TGTGCCGCCCACGCGGGGGGACAGGGCACCGGGGAGCTGTTTTTT.